Only a few counts were recorded for the clone carrying this TCR beta chain. The study profiled TCR beta VDJ and CDR3 using genomic DNA as template. TCRdb redid the calling of the reads with MiXCR, one entry per CDR3 protein. This sample has about 130,000 distinct CDR3 sequences, with 35% to 50% found just once. The entry originates in a study of CD8+CD57+ T cells in acquired aplastic anemia. The CDR3 spans 15 residues. CDR1 and CDR2 (germline): SGHAT, FQNNGV. Trimming left V 5 bases short and J 4 bases short, with 17 bases between. The receptor was isolated from a human donor in good health, serving as a control. The rearrangement joins TRBV11-2 to TRBJ1-1; D uncertain. Sequenced material: sorted CD4+, CD8+, or CD8+CD57+ T cells (not recorded which) from PBMCs. The CDR3 region is CASSRGQCDGTEAFF. For the CDR3, the DNA is TGTGCCAGCAGCCGAGGGCAGTGTGACGGCACTGAAGCTTTCTTT.